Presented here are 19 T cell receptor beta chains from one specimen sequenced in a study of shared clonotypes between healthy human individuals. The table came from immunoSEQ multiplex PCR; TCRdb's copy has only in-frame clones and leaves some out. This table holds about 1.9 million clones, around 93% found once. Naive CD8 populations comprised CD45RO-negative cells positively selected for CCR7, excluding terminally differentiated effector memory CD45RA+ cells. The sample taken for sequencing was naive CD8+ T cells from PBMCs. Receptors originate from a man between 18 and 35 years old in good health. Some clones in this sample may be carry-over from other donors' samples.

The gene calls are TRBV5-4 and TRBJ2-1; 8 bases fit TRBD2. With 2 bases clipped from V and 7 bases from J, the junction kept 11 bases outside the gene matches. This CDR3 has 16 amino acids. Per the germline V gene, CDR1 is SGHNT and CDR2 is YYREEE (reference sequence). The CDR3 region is CASSFLVTSGGNEQFF. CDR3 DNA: TGTGCCAGCAGCTTTCTGGTAACTAGCGGAGGTAATGAGCAGTTCTTC. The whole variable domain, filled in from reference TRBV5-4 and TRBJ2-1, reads ETGVTQSPTHLIKTRGQQVTLRCSSQSGHNTVSWYQQALGQGPQFIFQYYREEENGRGNFPPRFSGLQFPNYSSELNVNALELDDSALYLCASSFLVTSGGNEQFFGPGTRLTVL.

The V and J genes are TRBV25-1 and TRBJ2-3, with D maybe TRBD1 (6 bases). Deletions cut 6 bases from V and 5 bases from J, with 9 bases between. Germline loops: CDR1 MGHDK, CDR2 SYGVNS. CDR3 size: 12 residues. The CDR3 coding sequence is TGTGCCAGCAGCGCAGGGGTAGATACGCAGTATTTT. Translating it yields CASSAGVDTQYF.

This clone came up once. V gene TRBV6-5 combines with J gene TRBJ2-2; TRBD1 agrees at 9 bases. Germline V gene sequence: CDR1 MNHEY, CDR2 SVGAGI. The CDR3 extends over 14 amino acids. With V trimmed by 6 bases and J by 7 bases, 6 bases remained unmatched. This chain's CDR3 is CASSHRGLNGELFF. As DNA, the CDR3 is TGTGCCAGCAGCCACAGGGGGCTGAACGGGGAGCTGTTTTTT.

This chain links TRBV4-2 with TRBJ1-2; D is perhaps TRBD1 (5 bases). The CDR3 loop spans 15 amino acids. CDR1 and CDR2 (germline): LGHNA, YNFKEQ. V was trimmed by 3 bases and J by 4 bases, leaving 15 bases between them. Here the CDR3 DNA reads TGTGCCAGCAGCCAGGCCGGGGACCCTGGCTATGGCTACACCTTC. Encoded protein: CASSQAGDPGYGYTF.

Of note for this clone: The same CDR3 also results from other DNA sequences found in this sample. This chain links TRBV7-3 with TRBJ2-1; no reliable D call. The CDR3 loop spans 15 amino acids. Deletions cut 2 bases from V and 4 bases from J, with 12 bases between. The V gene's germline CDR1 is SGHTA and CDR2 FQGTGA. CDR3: CASSLAGGPYNEQFF. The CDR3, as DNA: TGTGCCAGCAGCTTAGCTGGCGGTCCTTACAATGAGCAGTTCTTC.

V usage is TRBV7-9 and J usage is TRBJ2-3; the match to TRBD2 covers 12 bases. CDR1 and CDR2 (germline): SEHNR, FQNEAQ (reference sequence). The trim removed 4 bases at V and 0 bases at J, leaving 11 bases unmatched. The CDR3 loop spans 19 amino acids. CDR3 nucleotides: TGTGCCAGCAGCTCGCGGCTCACTAGCGGGAGGTTCAGCACAGATACGCAGTATTTT. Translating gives CASSSRLTSGRFSTDTQYF. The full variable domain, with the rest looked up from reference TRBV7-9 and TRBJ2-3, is DTGVSQNPRHKITKRGQNVTFRCDPISEHNRLYWYRQTLGQGPEFLTYFQNEAQLEKSRLLSDRFSAERPKGSFSTLEIQRTEQGDSAMYLCASSSRLTSGRFSTDTQYFGPGTRLTVL.

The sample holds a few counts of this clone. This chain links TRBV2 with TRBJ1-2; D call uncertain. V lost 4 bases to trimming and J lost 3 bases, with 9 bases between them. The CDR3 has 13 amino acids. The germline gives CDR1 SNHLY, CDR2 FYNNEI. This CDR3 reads CASSGQEDYGYTF. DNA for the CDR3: TGTGCCAGCAGTGGTCAGGAAGACTATGGCTACACCTTC.

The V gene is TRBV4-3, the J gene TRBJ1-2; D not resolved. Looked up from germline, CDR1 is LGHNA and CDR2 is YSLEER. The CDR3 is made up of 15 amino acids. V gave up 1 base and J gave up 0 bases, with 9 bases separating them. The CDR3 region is CASSQGRSANYGYTF. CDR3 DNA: TGCGCCAGCAGCCAAGGGAGATCAGCTAACTATGGCTACACCTTC.

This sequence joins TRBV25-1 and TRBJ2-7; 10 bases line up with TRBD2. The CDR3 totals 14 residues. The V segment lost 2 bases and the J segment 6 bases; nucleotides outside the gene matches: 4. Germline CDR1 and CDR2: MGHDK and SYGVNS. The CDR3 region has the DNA TGTGCCAGCAGTGAAATCCCTAGCGGGAGCGAGCAGTACTTC. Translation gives CASSEIPSGSEQYF.

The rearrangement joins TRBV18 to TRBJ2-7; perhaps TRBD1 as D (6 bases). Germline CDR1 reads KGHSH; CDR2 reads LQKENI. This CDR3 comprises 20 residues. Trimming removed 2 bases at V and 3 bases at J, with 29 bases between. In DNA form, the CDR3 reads TGTGCCAGCTCACCAAATTATCGAGTACAGGGAGTGGTGGGGAGCTACGAGCAGTACTTC. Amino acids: CASSPNYRVQGVVGSYEQYF.

The CDR3 nucleotides are TGTGCCAGCACCGGGGGCTTGGGCCGGCTGTCTATCGAGGGAGAGACCCAGTACTTC. This translates into CASTGGLGRLSIEGETQYF. The chain uses TRBV28 and TRBJ2-5, with D tentatively TRBD1 or TRBD2 (6 bases each). Germline loops: CDR1 MDHEN, CDR2 SYDVKM. The CDR3 extends over 19 amino acids. Trimming took off 7 bases at V and 4 bases at J, with 31 bases between the two ends.

The CDR3 region is CASSSGTGLGPGNTIYF. CDR3 bases: TGTGCCAGCAGCTCCGGGACAGGGCTTGGTCCTGGAAACACCATATATTTT. This chain connects TRBV7-8 to TRBJ1-3; TRBD1 aligns across 9 bases. J was trimmed by 2 bases and V by 4 bases; bases with no gene match: 9. Per germline, CDR1 SGHVS and CDR2 FQNEAQ. The CDR3 loop spans 17 amino acids. The full variable domain, rest sourced from reference TRBV7-8 and TRBJ1-3, is GAGVSQSPRYKVAKRGQDVALRCDPISGHVSLFWYQQALGQGPEFLTYFQNEAQLDKSGLPSDRFFAERPEGSVSTLKIQRTQQEDSAVYLCASSSGTGLGPGNTIYFGEGSWLTVV.

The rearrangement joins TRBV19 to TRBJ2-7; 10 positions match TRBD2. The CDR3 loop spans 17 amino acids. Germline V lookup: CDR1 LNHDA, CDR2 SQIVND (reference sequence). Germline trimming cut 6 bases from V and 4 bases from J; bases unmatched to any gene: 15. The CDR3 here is CASSFGGLLAGDYEQYF. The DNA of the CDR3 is TGTGCCAGTAGCTTCGGCGGGCTCCTAGCGGGAGATTACGAGCAGTACTTC.

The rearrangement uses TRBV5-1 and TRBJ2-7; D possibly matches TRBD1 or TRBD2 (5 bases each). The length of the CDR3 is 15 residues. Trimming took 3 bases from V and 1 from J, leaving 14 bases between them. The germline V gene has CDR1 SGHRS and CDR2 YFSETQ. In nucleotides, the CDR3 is TGCGCCAGCAGCTCCCCCGGGGCAGGGTCCTACGAGCAGTACTTC. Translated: CASSSPGAGSYEQYF.

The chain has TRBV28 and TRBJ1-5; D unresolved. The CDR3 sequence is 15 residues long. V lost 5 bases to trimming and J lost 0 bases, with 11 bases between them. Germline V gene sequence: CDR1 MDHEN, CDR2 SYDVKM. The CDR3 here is CASSPRRGSNQPQHF. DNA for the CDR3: TGTGCCAGCAGTCCCCGTCGGGGTAGCAATCAGCCCCAGCATTTT.

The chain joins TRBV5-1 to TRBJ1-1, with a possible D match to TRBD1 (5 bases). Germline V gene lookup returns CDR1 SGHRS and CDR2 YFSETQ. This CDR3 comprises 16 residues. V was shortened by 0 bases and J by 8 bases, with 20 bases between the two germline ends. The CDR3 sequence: CASSLVYRSGEREAFF. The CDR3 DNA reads TGCGCCAGCAGCTTGGTTTATAGGTCGGGGGAGCGGGAAGCTTTCTTT. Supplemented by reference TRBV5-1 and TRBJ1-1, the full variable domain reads KAGVTQTPRYLIKTRGQQVTLSCSPISGHRSVSWYQQTPGQGLQFLFEYFSETQRNKGNFPGRFSGRQFSNSRSEMNVSTLELGDSALYLCASSLVYRSGEREAFFGQGTRLTVV.

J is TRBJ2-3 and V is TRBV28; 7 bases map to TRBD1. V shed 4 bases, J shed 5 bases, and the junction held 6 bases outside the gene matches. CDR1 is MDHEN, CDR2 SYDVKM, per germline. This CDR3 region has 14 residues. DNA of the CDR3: TGTGCCAGCAGTTCAGCGACAGGGAAAGATACGCAGTATTTT. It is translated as CASSSATGKDTQYF.

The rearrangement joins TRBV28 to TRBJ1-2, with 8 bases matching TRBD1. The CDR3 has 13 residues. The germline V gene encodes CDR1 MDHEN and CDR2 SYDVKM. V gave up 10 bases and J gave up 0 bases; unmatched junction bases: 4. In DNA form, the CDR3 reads TGTGCCATTCACAGGGGGGCTAACTATGGCTACACCTTC. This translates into CAIHRGANYGYTF.

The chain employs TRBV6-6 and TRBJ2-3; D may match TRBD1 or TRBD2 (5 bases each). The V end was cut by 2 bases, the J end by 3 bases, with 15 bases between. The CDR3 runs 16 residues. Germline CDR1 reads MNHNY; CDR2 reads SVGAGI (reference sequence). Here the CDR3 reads CASSYLRDVGTDTQYF. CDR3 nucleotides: TGTGCCAGCAGTTACCTACGGGACGTGGGGACAGATACGCAGTATTTT.